What follows is one TCR beta chain and its context. 13 Jbeta primers and 60 Vbeta primers were used for the PCR. The assay was immunoSEQ multiplex PCR, and TCRdb's table has in-frame clones only and misses some. The sample holds about 160,000 clones, about 81% seen once. The entry originates in a study of cytomegalovirus exposure and HLA in healthy donors. Trimming took off 2 bases at V and 5 bases at J, with 15 bases between the two ends. The CDR3 has 15 amino acids. The germline V gene has CDR1 MNHNY and CDR2 SVGAGI (reference sequence). This chain links TRBV6-6 with TRBJ1-1; D not resolved. Sample: PBMCs. This receptor was taken from a woman under 30 in good health and CMV-seronegative. The DNA for the CDR3 is TGTGCCAGCAGTTACCGAGAGGGTACGGGGACTGAAGCTTTCTTT. It codes for CASSYREGTGTEAFF.